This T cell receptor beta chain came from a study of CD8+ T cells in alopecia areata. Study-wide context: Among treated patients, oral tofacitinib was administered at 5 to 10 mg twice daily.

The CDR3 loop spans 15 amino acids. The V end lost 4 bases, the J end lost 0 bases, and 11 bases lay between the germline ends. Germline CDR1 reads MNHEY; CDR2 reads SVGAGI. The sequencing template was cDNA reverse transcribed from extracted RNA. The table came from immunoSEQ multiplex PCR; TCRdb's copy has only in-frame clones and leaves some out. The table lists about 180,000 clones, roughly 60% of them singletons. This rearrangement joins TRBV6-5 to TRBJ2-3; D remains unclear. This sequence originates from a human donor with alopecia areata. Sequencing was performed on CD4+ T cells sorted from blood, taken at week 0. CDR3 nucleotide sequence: TGTGCCAGCAGTTTCTCAAGCTTTAGCACAGATACGCAGTATTTT. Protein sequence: CASSFSSFSTDTQYF.